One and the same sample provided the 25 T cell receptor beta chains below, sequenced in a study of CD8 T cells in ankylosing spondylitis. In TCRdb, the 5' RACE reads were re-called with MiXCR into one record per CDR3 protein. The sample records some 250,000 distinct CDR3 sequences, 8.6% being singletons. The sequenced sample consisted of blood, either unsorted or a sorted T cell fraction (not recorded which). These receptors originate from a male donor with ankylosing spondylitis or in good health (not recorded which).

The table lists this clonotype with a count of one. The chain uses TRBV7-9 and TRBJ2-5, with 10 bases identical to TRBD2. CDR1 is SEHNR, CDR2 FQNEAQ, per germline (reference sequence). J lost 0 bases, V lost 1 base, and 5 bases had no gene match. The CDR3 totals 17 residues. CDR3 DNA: TGTGCCAGCAGCTTAGGGCTAGCGGGGGATAACCAAGAGACCCAGTACTTC. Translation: CASSLGLAGDNQETQYF.

CDR3 coding DNA: TGTGCCAGCAGCTTGAATACGGTTGAAGCTTTCTTT. Its protein is CASSLNTVEAFF. The V call is TRBV5-5, the J call TRBJ1-1, with D hard to call. Germline values: CDR1 SGHKS, CDR2 YYEKEE (reference sequence). Trimming cost V 1 base and J 7 bases, with 8 bases left between them. There are 12 residues in the CDR3.

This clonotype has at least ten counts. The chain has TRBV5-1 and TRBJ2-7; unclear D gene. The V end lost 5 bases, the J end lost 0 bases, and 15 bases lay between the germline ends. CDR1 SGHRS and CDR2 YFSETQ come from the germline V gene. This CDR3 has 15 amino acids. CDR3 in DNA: TGCGCCAGCAGGGTTGGTTACCTGGCCTCCTACGAGCAGTACTTC. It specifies CASRVGYLASYEQYF.

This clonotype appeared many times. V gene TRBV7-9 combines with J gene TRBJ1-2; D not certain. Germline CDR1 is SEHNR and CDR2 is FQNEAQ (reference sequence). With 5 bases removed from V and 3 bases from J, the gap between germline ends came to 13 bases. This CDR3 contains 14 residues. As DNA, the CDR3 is TGTGCCAGCAGCCAACAAGGACGGCACTATGGCTACACCTTC. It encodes CASSQQGRHYGYTF.

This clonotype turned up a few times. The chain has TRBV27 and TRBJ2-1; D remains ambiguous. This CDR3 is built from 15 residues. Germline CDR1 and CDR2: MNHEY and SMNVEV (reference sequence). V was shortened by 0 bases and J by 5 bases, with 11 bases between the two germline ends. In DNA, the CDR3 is TGTGCCAGCAGTTTATCTCCCGATTATCACAATGAGCAGTTCTTC. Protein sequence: CASSLSPDYHNEQFF.

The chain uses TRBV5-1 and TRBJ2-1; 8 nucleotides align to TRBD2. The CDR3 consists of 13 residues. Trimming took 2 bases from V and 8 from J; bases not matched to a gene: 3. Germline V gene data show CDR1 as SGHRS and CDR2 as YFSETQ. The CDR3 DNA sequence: TGCGCCAGCAGCTTTCAAGCGGGAGATGAGCAGTTCTTC. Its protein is CASSFQAGDEQFF.

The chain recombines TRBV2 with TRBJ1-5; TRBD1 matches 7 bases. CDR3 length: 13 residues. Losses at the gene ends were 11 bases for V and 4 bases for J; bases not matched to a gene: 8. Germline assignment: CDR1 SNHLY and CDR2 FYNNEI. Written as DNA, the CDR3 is TGTGCCGGGAACCCGGGACAGAATCAGCCCCAGCATTTT. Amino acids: CAGNPGQNQPQHF. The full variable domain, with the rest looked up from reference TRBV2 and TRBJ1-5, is EPEVTQTPSHQVTQMGQEVILRCVPISNHLYFYWYRQILGQKVEFLVSFYNNEISEKSEIFDDQFSVERPDGSNFTLKIRSTKLEDSAMYFCAGNPGQNQPQHFGDGTRLSIL.

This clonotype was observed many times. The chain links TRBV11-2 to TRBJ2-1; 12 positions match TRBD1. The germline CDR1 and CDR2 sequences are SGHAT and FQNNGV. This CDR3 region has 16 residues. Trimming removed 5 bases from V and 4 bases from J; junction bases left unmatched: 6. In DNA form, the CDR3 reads TGTGCCAGCAGCCGTCGGGACAGGGGGCTTTACAATGAGCAGTTCTTC. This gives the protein CASSRRDRGLYNEQFF.

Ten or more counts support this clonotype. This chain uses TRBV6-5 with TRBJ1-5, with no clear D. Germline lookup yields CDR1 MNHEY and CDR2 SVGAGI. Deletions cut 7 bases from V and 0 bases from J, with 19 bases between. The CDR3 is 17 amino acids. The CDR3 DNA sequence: TGTGCCAGCACTTCCCCCGGGCAGTACGTTAGCAATCAGCCCCAGCATTTT. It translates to CASTSPGQYVSNQPQHF.

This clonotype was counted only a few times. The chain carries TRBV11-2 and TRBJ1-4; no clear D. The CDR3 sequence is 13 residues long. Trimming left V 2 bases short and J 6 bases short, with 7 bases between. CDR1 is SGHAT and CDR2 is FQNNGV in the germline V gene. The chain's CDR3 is CASSLSTYEKLFF. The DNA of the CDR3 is TGTGCCAGCAGCTTAAGCACCTATGAAAAACTGTTTTTT.

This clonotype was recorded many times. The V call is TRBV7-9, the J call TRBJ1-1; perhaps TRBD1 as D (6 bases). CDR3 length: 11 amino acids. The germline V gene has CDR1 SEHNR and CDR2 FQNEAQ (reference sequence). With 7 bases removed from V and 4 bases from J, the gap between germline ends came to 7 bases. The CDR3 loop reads CASKGGTEAFF. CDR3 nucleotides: TGTGCCAGCAAGGGGGGCACTGAAGCTTTCTTT.

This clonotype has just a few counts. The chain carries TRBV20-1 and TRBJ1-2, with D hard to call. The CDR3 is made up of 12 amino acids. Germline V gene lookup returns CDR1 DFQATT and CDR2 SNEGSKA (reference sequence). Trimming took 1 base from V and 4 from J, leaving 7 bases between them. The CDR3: CSARVGSYGYTF. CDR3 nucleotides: TGCAGTGCTAGAGTGGGGTCCTATGGCTACACCTTC.

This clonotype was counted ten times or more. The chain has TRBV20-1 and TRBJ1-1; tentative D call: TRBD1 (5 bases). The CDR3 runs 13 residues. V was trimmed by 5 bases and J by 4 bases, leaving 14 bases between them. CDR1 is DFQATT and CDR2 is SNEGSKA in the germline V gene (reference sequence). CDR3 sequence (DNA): TGCAGTGCTCCCGGGCCAGGGTTCACTGAAGCTTTCTTT. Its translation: CSAPGPGFTEAFF.

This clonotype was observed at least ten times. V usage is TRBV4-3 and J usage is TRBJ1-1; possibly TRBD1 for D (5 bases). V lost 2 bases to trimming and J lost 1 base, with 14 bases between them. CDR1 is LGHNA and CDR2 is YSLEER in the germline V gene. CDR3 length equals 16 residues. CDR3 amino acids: CASSQLRGGPNTEAFF. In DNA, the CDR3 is TGCGCCAGCAGCCAACTGCGGGGGGGACCGAACACTGAAGCTTTCTTT.

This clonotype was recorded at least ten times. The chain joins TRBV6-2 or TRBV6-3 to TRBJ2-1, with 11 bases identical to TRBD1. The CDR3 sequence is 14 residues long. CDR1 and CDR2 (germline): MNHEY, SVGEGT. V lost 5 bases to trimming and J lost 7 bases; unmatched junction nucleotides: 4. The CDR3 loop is CASSTGTGGNEQFF. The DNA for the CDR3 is TGTGCCAGCAGTACCGGGACAGGGGGGAATGAGCAGTTCTTC.

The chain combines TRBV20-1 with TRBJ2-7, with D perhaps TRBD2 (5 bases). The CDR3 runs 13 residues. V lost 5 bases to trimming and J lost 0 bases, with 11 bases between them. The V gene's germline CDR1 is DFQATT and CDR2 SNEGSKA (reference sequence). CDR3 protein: CSAFFRGSYEQYF. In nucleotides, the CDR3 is TGCAGTGCTTTCTTCCGGGGCTCCTACGAGCAGTACTTC.

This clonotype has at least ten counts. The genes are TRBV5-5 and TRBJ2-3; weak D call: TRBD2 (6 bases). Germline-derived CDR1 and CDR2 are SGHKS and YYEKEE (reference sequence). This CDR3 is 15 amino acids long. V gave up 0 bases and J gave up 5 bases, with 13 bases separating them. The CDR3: CASSLEGSGGDTQYF. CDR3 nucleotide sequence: TGTGCCAGCAGCTTGGAAGGTAGCGGAGGAGATACGCAGTATTTT.

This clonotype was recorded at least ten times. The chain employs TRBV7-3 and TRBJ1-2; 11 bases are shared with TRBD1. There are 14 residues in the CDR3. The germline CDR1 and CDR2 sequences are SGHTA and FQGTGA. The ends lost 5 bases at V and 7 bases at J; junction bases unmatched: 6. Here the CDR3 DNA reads TGTGCCAGCAGCAGAGGACAGGGGGCTGCTGGCTACACCTTC. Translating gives CASSRGQGAAGYTF.

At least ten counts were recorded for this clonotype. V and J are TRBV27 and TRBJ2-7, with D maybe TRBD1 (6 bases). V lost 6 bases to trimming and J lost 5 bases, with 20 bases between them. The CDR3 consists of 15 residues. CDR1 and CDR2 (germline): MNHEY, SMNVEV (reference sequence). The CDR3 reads CASSIGGHRFDEQYF. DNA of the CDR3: TGTGCCAGCAGCATTGGGGGACACCGATTCGACGAGCAGTACTTC.

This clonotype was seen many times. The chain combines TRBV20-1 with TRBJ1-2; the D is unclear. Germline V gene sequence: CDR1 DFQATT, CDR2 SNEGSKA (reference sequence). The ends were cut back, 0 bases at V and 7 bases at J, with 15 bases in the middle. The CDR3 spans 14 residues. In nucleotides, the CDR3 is TGCAGTGCTAGAGATCAAGGGAGGGAGTCTGGCTACACCTTC. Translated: CSARDQGRESGYTF.

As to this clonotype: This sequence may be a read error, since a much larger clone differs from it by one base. Here the CDR3 DNA reads TGTGCCAGCGGACTGGGAAGCACAGATACGCAGTATTTT. Translated: CASGLGSTDTQYF. The chain joins TRBV7-3 to TRBJ2-3, with TRBD2 as a possible D gene (5 bases). The CDR3 length is 13 residues. V dropped 8 bases and J dropped 0 bases, with 9 bases sitting between them. Germline CDR1 SGHTA, CDR2 FQGTGA.

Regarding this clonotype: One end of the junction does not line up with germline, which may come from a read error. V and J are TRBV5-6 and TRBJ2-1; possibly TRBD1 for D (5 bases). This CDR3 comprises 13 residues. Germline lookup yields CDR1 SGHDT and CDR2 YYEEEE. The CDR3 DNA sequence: TGTGCCGGCAGCTTGTGGTTGGCAGGGTTAACGTTCTTC. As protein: CAGSLWLAGLTFF.

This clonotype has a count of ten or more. The CDR3 DNA sequence: TGTGCCAGCAGCCTGGGACTAACGATATACAATGAGCAGTTCTTC. Its protein product is CASSLGLTIYNEQFF. The chain links TRBV28 to TRBJ2-1; 7 bases fit TRBD2. Germline assignment: CDR1 MDHEN and CDR2 SYDVKM. This CDR3 spans 15 amino acids. Trimming took 6 bases from V and 4 from J; bases not matched to a gene: 9.

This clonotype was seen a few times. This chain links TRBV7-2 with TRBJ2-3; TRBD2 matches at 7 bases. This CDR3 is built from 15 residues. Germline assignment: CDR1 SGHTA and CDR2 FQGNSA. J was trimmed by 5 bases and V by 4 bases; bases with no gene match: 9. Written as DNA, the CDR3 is TGTGCCAGCAGCTCGGGGGGAGGCCCCGGAGATACGCAGTATTTT. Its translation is CASSSGGGPGDTQYF.

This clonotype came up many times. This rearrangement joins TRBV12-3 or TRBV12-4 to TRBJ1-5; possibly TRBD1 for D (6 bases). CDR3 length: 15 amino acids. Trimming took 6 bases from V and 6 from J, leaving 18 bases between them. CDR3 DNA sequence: TGTGCCAGCAGCAAAGGGGGGGGGCCCGCTCAGCCCCAGCATTTT. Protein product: CASSKGGGPAQPQHF.